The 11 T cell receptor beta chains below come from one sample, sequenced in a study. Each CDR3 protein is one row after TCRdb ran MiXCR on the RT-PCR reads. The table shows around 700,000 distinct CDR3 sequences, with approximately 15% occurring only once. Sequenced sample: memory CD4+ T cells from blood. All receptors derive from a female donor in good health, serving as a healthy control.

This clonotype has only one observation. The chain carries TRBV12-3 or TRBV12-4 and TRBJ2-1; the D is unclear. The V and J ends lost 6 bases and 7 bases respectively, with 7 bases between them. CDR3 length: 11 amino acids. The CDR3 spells CASRRINEQFF. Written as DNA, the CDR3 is TGTGCCAGCAGGAGGATAAATGAGCAGTTCTTC.

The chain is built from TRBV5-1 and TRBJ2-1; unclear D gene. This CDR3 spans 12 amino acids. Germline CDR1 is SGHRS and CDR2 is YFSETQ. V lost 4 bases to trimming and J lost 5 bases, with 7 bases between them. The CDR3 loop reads CASSVQHNEQFF. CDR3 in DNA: TGCGCCAGCAGCGTACAACACAATGAGCAGTTCTTC.

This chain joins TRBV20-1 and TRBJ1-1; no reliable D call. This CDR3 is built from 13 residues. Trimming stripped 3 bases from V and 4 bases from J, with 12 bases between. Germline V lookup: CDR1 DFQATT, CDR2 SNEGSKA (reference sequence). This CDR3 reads CSASPGAGTEAFF. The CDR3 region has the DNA TGCAGTGCTAGTCCCGGTGCAGGCACTGAAGCTTTCTTT.

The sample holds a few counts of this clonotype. CDR3 in DNA: TGTGCCAGCAGTGAAGCTGGCAGAGCGAATCAGCCCCAGCATTTT. It specifies CASSEAGRANQPQHF. The chain carries TRBV6-1 and TRBJ1-5; no clear D. In germline, CDR1 is MNHNS, CDR2 SASEGT. This CDR3 has 15 amino acids. V lost 0 bases to trimming and J lost 4 bases, with 10 bases between them.

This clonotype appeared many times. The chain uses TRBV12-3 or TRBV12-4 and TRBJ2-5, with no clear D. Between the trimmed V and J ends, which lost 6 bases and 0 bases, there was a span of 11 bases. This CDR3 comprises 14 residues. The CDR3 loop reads CASSPMTNQETQYF. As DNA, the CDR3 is TGTGCCAGCAGCCCGATGACGAACCAAGAGACCCAGTACTTC.

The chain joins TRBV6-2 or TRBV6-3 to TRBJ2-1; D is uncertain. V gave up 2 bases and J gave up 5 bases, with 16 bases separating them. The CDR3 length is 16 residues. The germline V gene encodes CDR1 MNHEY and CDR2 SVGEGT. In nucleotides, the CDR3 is TGTGCCAGCAGTTACCAGGTCGGACCGTACAACAATGAGCAGTTCTTC. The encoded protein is CASSYQVGPYNNEQFF.

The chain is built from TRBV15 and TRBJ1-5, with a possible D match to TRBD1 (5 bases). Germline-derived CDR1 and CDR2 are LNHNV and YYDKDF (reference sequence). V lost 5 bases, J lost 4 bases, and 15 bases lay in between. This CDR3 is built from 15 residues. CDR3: CATSHTDYRNQPQHF. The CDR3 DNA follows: TGTGCCACCAGCCATACAGATTACAGGAATCAGCCCCAGCATTTT. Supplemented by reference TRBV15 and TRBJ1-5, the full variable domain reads DAMVIQNPRYQVTQFGKPVTLSCSQTLNHNVMYWYQQKSSQAPKLLFHYYDKDFNNEADTPDNFQSRRPNTSFCFLDIRSPGLGDTAMYLCATSHTDYRNQPQHFGDGTRLSIL.

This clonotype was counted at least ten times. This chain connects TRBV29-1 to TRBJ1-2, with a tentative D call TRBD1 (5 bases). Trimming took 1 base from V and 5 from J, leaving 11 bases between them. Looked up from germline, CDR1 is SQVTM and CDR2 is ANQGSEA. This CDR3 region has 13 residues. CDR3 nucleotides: TGCAGCGTTGAAGGGGGCTTAGGGTATGGCTACACCTTC. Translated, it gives CSVEGGLGYGYTF.

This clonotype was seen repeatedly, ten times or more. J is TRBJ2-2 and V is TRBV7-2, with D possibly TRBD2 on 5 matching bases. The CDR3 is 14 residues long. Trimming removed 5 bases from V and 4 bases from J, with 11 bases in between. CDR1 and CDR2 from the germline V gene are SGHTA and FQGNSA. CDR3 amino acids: CASSPDFATGELFF. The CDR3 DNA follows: TGTGCCAGCAGCCCGGACTTTGCCACCGGGGAGCTGTTTTTT.

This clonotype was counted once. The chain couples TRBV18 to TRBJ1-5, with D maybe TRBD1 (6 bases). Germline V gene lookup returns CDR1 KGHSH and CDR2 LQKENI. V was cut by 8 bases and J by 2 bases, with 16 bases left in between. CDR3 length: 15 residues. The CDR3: CASPSGRGGNQPQHF. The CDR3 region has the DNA TGTGCCAGCCCCTCTGGCAGGGGAGGCAATCAGCCCCAGCATTTT.

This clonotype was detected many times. Here the CDR3 DNA reads TGTGCCAGCAGTTTAAGGGCAGAAAACATTCAGTACTTC. This translates into CASSLRAENIQYF. The J gene is TRBJ2-4, the V gene TRBV12-3 or TRBV12-4; the D is unclear. This CDR3 region has 13 residues. The V and J ends lost 2 bases and 5 bases respectively, with 7 bases between them.